This paragraph reports one T cell receptor (beta chain). Its antigen is currently unknown. The repertoire was sequenced with immunoSEQ multiplex PCR; TCRdb's copy has only in-frame clones and lacks some. The data hold 2 million or so clones, with 95% observed a single time. These data come from a study of shared clonotypes between healthy human individuals. Overall study findings and caveats: Researchers found naive subsets generally carried larger estimated richness than memory subsets. Investigators expected sequencing depth to affect clonotype sharing among donors. The study's rarefaction showed incomplete sorted-subset sequencing despite large depth.

The CDR3 sequence is 15 residues long. V dropped 0 bases and J dropped 2; count of bases not matched to a gene: 3. Germline V gene lookup returns CDR1 SGHTA and CDR2 FQGNSA. The clonotype originates from a man between 18 and 35 years old in good health. The rearrangement links TRBV7-2 to TRBJ2-7; 8 bases are a match to TRBD1. The material sequenced was naive CD4+ T cells sorted from blood. Subset described: CD45RA+ positively selected. This chain's CDR3 is CASSLAETGAYEQYF. The CDR3 bases are TGTGCCAGCAGCTTAGCTGAGACAGGGGCCTACGAGCAGTACTTC. Full variable domain (outside the CDR3, taken from reference TRBV7-2 and TRBJ2-7): GAGVSQSPSNKVTEKGKDVELRCDPISGHTALYWYRQSLGQGLEFLIYFQGNSAPDKSGLPSDRFSAERTGGSVSTLTIQRTQQEDSAVYLCASSLAETGAYEQYFGPGTRLTVT.